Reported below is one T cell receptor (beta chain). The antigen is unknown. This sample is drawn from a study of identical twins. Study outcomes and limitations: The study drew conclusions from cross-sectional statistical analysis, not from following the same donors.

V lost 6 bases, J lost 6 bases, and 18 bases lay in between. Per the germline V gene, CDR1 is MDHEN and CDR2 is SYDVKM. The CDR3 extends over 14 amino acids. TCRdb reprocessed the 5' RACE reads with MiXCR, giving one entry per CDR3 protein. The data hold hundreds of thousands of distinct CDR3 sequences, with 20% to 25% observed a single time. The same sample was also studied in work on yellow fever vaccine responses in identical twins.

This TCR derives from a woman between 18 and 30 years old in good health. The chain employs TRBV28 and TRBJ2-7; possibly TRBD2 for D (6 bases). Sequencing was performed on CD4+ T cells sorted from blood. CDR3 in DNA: TGTGCCAGCAGGGGCGGGACCCTCGCCCTCGAGCAGTACTTC. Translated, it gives CASRGGTLALEQYF.